Below, 20 T cell receptor beta chains from the same sample are listed, as sequenced in a study of T cell repertoires in cytomegalovirus infection (dated by TCRdb to between 2018 and 2021). This specimen's treatment or condition label, per the study, means: in vitro stimulation with specific CMV peptide epitopes to enrich CMV-specific T cells. Their recognized antigens are unknown. The sequencer listed for this sample is Illumina HiSeq 1500. TCRdb passed the public sequencing reads through fastp at Q25 and MiXCR, retaining productive beta sequences. Rows are unified per CDR3 protein, each entry keeping the most common DNA and genes. The sample records about 310,000 distinct CDR3 sequences, about 25% of which are singletons. Less than 15% of the sample goes to the ten largest clones. Here the sequenced sample was cultured PBMCs, taken from culture after CMV antigen stimulation. These receptors were taken from a human donor in good health (CMV status not recorded). Some clones in this sample may be carry-over from other donors' samples.

In its sample, this clonotype was seen a few times. CDR3 DNA sequence: TGTGCCAGCAGCTTAGTGGCAGGGGCGGACACTGAAGCTTTCTTT. Translation: CASSLVAGADTEAFF. The gene calls are TRBV7-2 and TRBJ1-1, with D maybe TRBD1 (6 bases). Germline CDR1 is SGHTA and CDR2 is FQGNSA. The CDR3 length is 15 residues. V gave up 1 base and J gave up 3 bases, with 12 bases separating them. Complete variable domain (other parts from reference TRBV7-2 and TRBJ1-1): GAGVSQSPSNKVTEKGKDVELRCDPISGHTALYWYRQSLGQGLEFLIYFQGNSAPDKSGLPSDRFSAERTGGSVSTLTIQRTQQEDSAVYLCASSLVAGADTEAFFGQGTRLTVV.

This clonotype was counted between two and nine times. V gene TRBV7-4 combines with J gene TRBJ2-3; maybe TRBD2 (6 bases). Between the trimmed V and J ends, which lost 2 bases and 0 bases, there was a span of 12 bases. CDR1 and CDR2 from the germline V gene are SGHVT and SQSDAQ. This CDR3 region has 16 residues. The CDR3 is CASSLIPGGSTDTQYF. In DNA, the CDR3 is TGTGCCAGCAGCTTAATTCCCGGAGGGAGCACAGATACGCAGTATTTT.

The chain uses TRBV7-9 and TRBJ1-2; no clear D gene. Germline values: CDR1 SEHNR, CDR2 FQNEAQ (reference sequence). Trimming removed 5 bases at V and 6 bases at J, with 19 bases between. CDR3 length: 15 residues. The CDR3 region is CASSITGRMLDGYTF. The CDR3 bases are TGTGCCAGCAGCATTACCGGGCGGATGTTGGATGGCTACACCTTC.

This clonotype was counted a few times. This chain links TRBV19 with TRBJ2-3; the D is unclear. V gave up 6 bases and J gave up 4 bases, with 11 bases separating them. Germline V gene data show CDR1 as LNHDA and CDR2 as SQIVND (reference sequence). This CDR3 has 13 amino acids. The CDR3 nucleotides are TGTGCCAGTAGGCTCCCCCGGGCAGATACGCAGTATTTT. Translation: CASRLPRADTQYF.

This clonotype was seen at least ten times. The chain combines TRBV7-2 with TRBJ2-3; possible D gene TRBD2, 6 bases. Germline lookup yields CDR1 SGHTA and CDR2 FQGNSA. Trimming shortened V by 1 base and J by 6 bases, and 8 bases separated the two germline ends. This CDR3 has 13 amino acids. The CDR3 protein is CASSLGLADTQYF. The DNA of the CDR3 is TGTGCCAGCAGCTTAGGTCTAGCGGATACGCAGTATTTT. The full variable domain, its missing parts supplied by reference TRBV7-2 and TRBJ2-3, is GAGVSQSPSNKVTEKGKDVELRCDPISGHTALYWYRQSLGQGLEFLIYFQGNSAPDKSGLPSDRFSAERTGGSVSTLTIQRTQQEDSAVYLCASSLGLADTQYFGPGTRLTVL.

The chain is built from TRBV24-1 and TRBJ2-7; 7 nucleotides line up with TRBD1. The V and J ends lost 3 bases and 5 bases, in that order; junction bases with no gene match: 3. There are 13 residues in the CDR3. Germline V gives CDR1 KGHDR, CDR2 SFDVKD. This CDR3 is CATSDPQGDEQYF. The CDR3, as DNA: TGTGCCACCAGTGATCCTCAGGGGGACGAGCAGTACTTC.

In this sample, this clonotype turned up a few times. V gene TRBV15 combines with J gene TRBJ2-7; D is possibly TRBD1 or TRBD2 (5 bases each). The germline V gene has CDR1 LNHNV and CDR2 YYDKDF (reference sequence). The germline V and J ends were trimmed by 2 bases and 2 bases, with 13 bases remaining between them. The CDR3 has 15 residues. The CDR3 sequence is CATSRIIRDPYEQYF. As DNA, the CDR3 is TGTGCCACCAGCAGAATCATCAGGGACCCCTACGAGCAGTACTTC.

Many counts were recorded for this clonotype. V and J are TRBV7-9 and TRBJ2-1, with 9 positions matching TRBD1. The CDR3 length is 13 residues. CDR1 is SEHNR, CDR2 FQNEAQ, per germline (reference sequence). V trimming: 6 bases; J trimming: 8 bases; junction bases outside the gene matches: 5. The CDR3 region is CASRPTGGHEQFF. In nucleotides, the CDR3 is TGTGCCAGCAGGCCGACAGGGGGACATGAGCAGTTCTTC.

This clonotype was seen a few times. The rearrangement uses TRBV11-2 and TRBJ2-1; 10 nucleotides line up with TRBD2. Germline-derived CDR1 and CDR2 are SGHAT and FQNNGV. The CDR3 spans 16 residues. With V trimmed by 5 bases and J by 0 bases, 4 bases remained unmatched. This CDR3 reads CASSRAGGSSYNEQFF. In nucleotides, the CDR3 is TGTGCCAGCAGCCGAGCGGGGGGGAGCTCCTACAATGAGCAGTTCTTC.

This clonotype came up a few times. The CDR3 here is CASSYSIGGTESYEQYV. The CDR3 region has the DNA TGTGCCAGCAGTTACTCGATTGGCGGGACCGAATCCTACGAGCAGTACGTC. The chain has TRBV6-2 or TRBV6-3 and TRBJ2-7; tentatively, D is TRBD2 (6 bases). Trimming took 0 bases from V and 1 from J, leaving 16 bases between them. The CDR3 loop spans 17 amino acids. CDR1 is MNHEY and CDR2 is SVGEGT in the germline V gene.

The table lists this clonotype with a few counts. V is TRBV29-1 and J is TRBJ2-3; TRBD2 matches 12 bases. The CDR3 consists of 15 residues. Trimming took 4 bases from V and 5 from J; bases not matched to a gene: 7. Germline V gene lookup returns CDR1 SQVTM and CDR2 ANQGSEA. The CDR3 sequence is CSVAPTSGSGDTQYF. The CDR3 nucleotides are TGCAGCGTTGCCCCGACTAGCGGGAGTGGAGATACGCAGTATTTT.

This clonotype was observed a handful of times. CDR3 loop: CASSQEEGIEQYF. CDR3 coding DNA: TGTGCCAGCTCACAAGAGGAGGGAATCGAGCAGTACTTC. The gene calls are TRBV18 and TRBJ2-7; a weak D match, TRBD2 (6 bases). Trimming left V 4 bases short and J 6 bases short, with 13 bases between. This CDR3 is 13 amino acids long. The germline V gene encodes CDR1 KGHSH and CDR2 LQKENI.

The chain combines TRBV5-4 with TRBJ2-2, with 10 bases lining up with TRBD2. This CDR3 spans 17 amino acids. J lost 4 bases, V lost 3 bases, and 9 bases had no gene match. Germline V gene sequence: CDR1 SGHNT, CDR2 YYREEE (reference sequence). The CDR3 nucleotides read TGTGCCAGCAGCTCCACACCGGGACTAGCGAGCACCGGGGAGCTGTTTTTT. Translated, it gives CASSSTPGLASTGELFF.

V and J are TRBV6-6 and TRBJ2-7; unclear D gene. Deletions cut 8 bases from V and 1 base from J, with 12 bases between. The CDR3 consists of 13 residues. Germline lookup yields CDR1 MNHNY and CDR2 SVGAGI (reference sequence). The CDR3 reads CASSDPPSYEQYV. The CDR3 bases are TGTGCCAGCTCAGATCCACCTTCCTACGAGCAGTACGTC.

This chain joins TRBV20-1 and TRBJ2-2; TRBD2 matches at 11 bases. V was pared by 2 bases and J by 0 bases, with 2 bases of the junction left unmatched. This CDR3 comprises 16 residues. Germline CDR1 reads DFQATT; CDR2 reads SNEGSKA (reference sequence). The CDR3 sequence: CSARLAGGANTGELFF. Here the CDR3 DNA reads TGCAGTGCTAGACTAGCGGGAGGAGCGAACACCGGGGAGCTGTTTTTT.

V usage is TRBV20-1 and J usage is TRBJ2-7, with TRBD2 matching over 14 bases. The germline V gene encodes CDR1 DFQATT and CDR2 SNEGSKA (reference sequence). V lost 6 bases, J lost 9 bases, and 7 bases stayed unmatched. The CDR3 runs 13 residues. The CDR3 DNA reads TGCAGTGCCGGGACTAGCGGGAGTACCGGGCAGTACTTC. Its protein product is CSAGTSGSTGQYF.

This clonotype was seen a handful of times. The J gene is TRBJ2-7, the V gene TRBV6-5; 8 nucleotides match TRBD2. The CDR3 covers 19 residues. CDR1 is MNHEY, CDR2 SVGAGI, per germline. V lost 0 bases, J lost 6 bases, and 19 bases stayed unmatched. The CDR3 DNA follows: TGTGCCAGCAGTTACTCAAGAGCGGGAGCCCCCCTCCCCCTCGGCGAGCAGTACTTC. Its translation is CASSYSRAGAPLPLGEQYF.

This clonotype has only a few counts. The chain uses TRBV2 and TRBJ2-3, with D perhaps matching TRBD2 (6 bases). The CDR3 loop spans 16 amino acids. The ends were cut back, 1 base at V and 1 base at J, with 12 bases in the middle. From germline, CDR1 is SNHLY and CDR2 FYNNEI. DNA of the CDR3: TGTGCCAGCAGTGAAGAACCGGGGGTAGGCACAGATACGCAGTATTTT. Its protein product is CASSEEPGVGTDTQYF.

This clonotype turned up a few times. The V call is TRBV27, the J call TRBJ2-7; 8 bases are a match to TRBD2. Germline values: CDR1 MNHEY, CDR2 SMNVEV (reference sequence). The J segment lost 3 bases and the V segment lost 3 bases, leaving 4 bases of the junction unmatched. The CDR3 is 14 residues long. The CDR3 bases are TGTGCCAGCAGTTTGGGGAGCGGGAGCTACGAGCAGTACTTC. Protein: CASSLGSGSYEQYF.

The chain uses TRBV7-8 and TRBJ2-3; 13 bases match TRBD2. The CDR3 totals 15 residues. Losses at the gene ends were 6 bases for V and 6 bases for J; bases not matched to a gene: 6. Germline-derived CDR1 and CDR2 are SGHVS and FQNEAQ. As DNA, the CDR3 is TGTGCCAGCAGGAGTACTAGCGGGAGGGCCGATACGCAGTATTTT. It codes for CASRSTSGRADTQYF.